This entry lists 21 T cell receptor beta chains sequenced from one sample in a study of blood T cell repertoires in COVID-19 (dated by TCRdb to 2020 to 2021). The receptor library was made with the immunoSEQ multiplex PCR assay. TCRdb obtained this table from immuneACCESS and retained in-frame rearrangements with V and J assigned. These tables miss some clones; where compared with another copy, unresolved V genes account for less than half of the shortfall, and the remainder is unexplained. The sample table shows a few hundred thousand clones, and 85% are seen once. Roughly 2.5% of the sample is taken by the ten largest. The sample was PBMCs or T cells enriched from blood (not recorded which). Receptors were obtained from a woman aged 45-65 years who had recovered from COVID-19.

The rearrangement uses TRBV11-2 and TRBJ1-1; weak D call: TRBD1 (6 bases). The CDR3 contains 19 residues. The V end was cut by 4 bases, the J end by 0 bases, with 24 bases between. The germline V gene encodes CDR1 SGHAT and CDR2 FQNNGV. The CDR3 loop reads CASSYQTRTEHLLNTEAFF. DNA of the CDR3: TGTGCCAGCAGCTACCAGACGAGGACAGAGCATCTATTGAACACTGAAGCTTTCTTT.

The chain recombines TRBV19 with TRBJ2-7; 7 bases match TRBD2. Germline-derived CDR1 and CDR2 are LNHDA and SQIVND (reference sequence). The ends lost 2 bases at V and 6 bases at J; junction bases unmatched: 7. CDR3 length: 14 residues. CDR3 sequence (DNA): TGTGCCAGTAGTATACAACTAGCGATTGGCGAGCAGTACTTC. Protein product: CASSIQLAIGEQYF.

CDR3 in DNA: TGTGCTACTTACGAGCAGTACTTC. Translating it yields CATYEQYF. V usage is TRBV6-4 and J usage is TRBJ2-7; D remains unclear. The CDR3 runs 8 residues. Germline loops: CDR1 MRHNA, CDR2 SNTAGT.

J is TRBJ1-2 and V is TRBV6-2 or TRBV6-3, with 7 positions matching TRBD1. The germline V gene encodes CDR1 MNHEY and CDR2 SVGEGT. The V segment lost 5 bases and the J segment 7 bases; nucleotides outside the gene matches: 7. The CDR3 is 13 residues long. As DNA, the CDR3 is TGTGCCAGCAGTCGGGACAGCTTGTCTGGCTACACCTTC. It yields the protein CASSRDSLSGYTF.

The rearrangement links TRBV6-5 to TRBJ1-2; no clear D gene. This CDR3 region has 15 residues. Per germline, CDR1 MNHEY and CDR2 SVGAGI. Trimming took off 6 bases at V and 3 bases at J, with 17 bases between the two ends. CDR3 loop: CASSPGRGGHYGYTF. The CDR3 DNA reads TGTGCCAGCAGCCCGGGGAGAGGCGGTCACTATGGCTACACCTTC.

In DNA, the CDR3 is TGTGCCAGCAGTGTTAGCGTATACAATGAGCAGTTCTTC. Translation gives CASSVSVYNEQFF. The V gene is TRBV14, the J gene TRBJ2-1, with D maybe TRBD2 (5 bases). Germline-derived CDR1 and CDR2 are SGHDN and FVKESK. This CDR3 is 13 amino acids long. With 6 bases removed from V and 4 bases from J, the gap between germline ends came to 10 bases.

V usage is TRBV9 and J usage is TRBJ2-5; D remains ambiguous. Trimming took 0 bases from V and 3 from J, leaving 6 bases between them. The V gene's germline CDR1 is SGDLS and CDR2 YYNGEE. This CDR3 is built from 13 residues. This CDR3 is CASSVETEETQYF. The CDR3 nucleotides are TGTGCCAGCAGCGTAGAAACAGAAGAGACCCAGTACTTC. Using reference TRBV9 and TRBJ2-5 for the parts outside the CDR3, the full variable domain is DSGVTQTPKHLITATGQRVTLRCSPRSGDLSVYWYQQSLDQGLQFLIQYYNGEERAKGNILERFSAQQFPDLHSELNLSSLELGDSALYFCASSVETEETQYFGPGTRLLVL.

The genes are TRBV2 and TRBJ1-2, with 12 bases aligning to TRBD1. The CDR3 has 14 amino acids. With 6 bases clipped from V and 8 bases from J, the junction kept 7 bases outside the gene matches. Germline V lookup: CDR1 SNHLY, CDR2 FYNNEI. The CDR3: CASRGDRGHRGYTF. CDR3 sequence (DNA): TGTGCCAGCAGAGGGGACAGGGGGCATCGGGGCTACACCTTC.

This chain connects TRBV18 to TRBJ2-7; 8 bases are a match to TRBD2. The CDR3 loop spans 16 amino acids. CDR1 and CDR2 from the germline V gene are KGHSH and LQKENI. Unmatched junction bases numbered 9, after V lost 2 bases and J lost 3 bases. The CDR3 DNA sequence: TGTGCCAGCTCACCAAAAGGAGGTAGCGGGATCTACGAGCAGTACTTC. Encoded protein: CASSPKGGSGIYEQYF.

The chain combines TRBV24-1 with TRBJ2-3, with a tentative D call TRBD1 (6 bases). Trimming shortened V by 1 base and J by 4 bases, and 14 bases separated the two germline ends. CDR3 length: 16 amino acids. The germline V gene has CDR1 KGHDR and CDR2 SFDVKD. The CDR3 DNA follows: TGTGCCACCAGTGATTTCGGACAGTCCTCGGCAGATACGCAGTATTTT. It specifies CATSDFGQSSADTQYF.

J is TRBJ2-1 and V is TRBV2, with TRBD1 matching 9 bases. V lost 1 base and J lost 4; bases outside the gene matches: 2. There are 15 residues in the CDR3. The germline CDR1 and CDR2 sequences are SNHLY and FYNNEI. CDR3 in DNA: TGTGCCAGCAGTGAAGACAGGGGGCTATACAATGAGCAGTTCTTC. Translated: CASSEDRGLYNEQFF.

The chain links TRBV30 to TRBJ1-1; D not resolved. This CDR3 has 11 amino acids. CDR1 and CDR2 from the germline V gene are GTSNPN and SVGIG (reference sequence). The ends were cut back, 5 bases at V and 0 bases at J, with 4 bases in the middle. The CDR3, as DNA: TGTGCCTGGGCAATGAACACTGAAGCTTTCTTT. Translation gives CAWAMNTEAFF.

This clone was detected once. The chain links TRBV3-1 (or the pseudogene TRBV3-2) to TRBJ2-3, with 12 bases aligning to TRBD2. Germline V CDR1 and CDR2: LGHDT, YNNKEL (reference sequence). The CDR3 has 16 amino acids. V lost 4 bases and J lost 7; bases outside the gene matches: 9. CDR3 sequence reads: CASSPVTSGGSHTQYF. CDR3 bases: TGTGCCAGCAGCCCAGTGACTAGCGGGGGTTCCCATACGCAGTATTTT.

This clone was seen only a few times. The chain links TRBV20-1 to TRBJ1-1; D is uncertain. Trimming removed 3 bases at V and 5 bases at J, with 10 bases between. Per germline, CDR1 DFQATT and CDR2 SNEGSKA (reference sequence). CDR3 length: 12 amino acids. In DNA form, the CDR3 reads TGCAGTGCTAGTCGACTCGGGACTGAAGCTTTCTTT. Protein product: CSASRLGTEAFF.

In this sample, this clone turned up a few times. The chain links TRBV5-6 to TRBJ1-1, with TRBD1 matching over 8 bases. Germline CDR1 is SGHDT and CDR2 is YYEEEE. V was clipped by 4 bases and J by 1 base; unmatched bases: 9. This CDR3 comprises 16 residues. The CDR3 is CASSPGTGRRNTEAFF. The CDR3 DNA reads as TGTGCCAGCAGCCCTGGGACAGGCCGTCGGAACACTGAAGCTTTCTTT.

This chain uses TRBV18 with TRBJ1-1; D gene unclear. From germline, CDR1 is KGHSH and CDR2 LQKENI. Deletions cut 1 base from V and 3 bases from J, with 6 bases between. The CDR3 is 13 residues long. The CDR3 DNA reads TGTGCCAGCTCACCACTTTCTTACACTGAAGCTTTCTTT. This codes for CASSPLSYTEAFF.

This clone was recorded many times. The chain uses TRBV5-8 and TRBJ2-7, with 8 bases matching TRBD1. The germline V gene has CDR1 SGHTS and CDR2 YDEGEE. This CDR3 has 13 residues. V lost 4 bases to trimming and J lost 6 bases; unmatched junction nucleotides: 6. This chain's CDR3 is CASSLGTGGEQYF. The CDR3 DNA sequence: TGTGCCAGCAGCCTCGGGACAGGCGGCGAGCAGTACTTC.

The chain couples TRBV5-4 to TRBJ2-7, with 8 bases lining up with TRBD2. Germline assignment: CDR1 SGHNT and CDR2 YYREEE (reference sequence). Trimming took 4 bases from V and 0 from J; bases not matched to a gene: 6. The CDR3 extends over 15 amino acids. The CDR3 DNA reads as TGTGCCAGCAGCGCCCTAGCGGGCAGCTCCTACGAGCAGTACTTC. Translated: CASSALAGSSYEQYF. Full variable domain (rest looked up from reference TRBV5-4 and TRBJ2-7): ETGVTQSPTHLIKTRGQQVTLRCSSQSGHNTVSWYQQALGQGPQFIFQYYREEENGRGNFPPRFSGLQFPNYSSELNVNALELDDSALYLCASSALAGSSYEQYFGPGTRLTVT.

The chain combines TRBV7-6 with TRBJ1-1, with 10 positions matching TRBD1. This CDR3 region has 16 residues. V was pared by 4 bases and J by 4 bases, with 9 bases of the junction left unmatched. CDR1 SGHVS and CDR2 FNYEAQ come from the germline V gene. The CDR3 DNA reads TGTGCCAGCAGCTATAATAGGGACAGGGGTGGCACTGAAGCTTTCTTT. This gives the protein CASSYNRDRGGTEAFF.

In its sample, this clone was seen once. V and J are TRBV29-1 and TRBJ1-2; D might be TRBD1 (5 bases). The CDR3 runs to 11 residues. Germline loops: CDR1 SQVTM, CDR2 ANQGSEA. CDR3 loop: CTVAGNGGYTF. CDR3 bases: TGCACCGTAGCAGGGAACGGTGGCTACACCTTC.

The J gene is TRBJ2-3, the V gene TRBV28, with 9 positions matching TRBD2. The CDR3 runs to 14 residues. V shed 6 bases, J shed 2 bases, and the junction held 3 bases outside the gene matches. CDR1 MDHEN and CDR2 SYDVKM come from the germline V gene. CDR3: CASRAGGPTDTQYF. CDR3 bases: TGTGCCAGCAGGGCGGGGGGGCCCACAGATACGCAGTATTTT.